At least ten counts were recorded for the clone carrying this TCR beta chain. Authors of the study amplified TCR beta CDR3 regions from RNA transcripts. The HTBI primer set was used in a first-round RT-PCR of the TCR CDR3. One entry per CDR3 protein results from TCRdb running MiXCR on the multiplex PCR reads. This table has hundreds of thousands of distinct CDR3 sequences, 14% appearing once. Pregnant or lactating patients were excluded, as were those with uncontrolled infection or other autoimmune disease. The V and J ends lost 1 base and 3 bases respectively, with 10 bases between them. CDR3 length: 15 residues. Germline assignment: CDR1 MNHEY and CDR2 SMNVEV (reference sequence). This record comes from a study of T cells in Graves' hyperthyroidism and ophthalmopathy. As for the study in general: Peripheral blood was taken when the disease was first diagnosed, before any treatment began.

This rearrangement joins TRBV27 to TRBJ2-1; TRBD2 might be the D (6 bases). This sequence was found in a middle-aged woman with Graves' hyperthyroidism. The sample comprised blood. DNA of the CDR3: TGTGCCAGCAGTTTATTGCGGGAATACTACAATGAGCAGTTCTTC. Protein product: CASSLLREYYNEQFF.